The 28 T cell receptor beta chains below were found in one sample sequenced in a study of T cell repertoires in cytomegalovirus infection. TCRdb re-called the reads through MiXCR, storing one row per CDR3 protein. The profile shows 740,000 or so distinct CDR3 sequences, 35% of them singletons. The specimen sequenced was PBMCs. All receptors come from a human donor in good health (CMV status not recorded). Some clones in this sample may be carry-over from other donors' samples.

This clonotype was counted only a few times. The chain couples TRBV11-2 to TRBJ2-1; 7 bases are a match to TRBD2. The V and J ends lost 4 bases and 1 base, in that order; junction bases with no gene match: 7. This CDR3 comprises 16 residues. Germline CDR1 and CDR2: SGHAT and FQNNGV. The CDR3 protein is CASSSLAGPSYNEQFF. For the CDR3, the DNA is TGTGCCAGCAGCTCCTTAGCGGGCCCTTCCTACAATGAGCAGTTCTTC. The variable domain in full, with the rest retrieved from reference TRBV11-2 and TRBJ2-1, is EAGVAQSPRYKIIEKRQSVAFWCNPISGHATLYWYQQILGQGPKLLIQFQNNGVVDDSQLPKDRFSAERLKGVDSTLKIQPAKLEDSAVYLCASSSLAGPSYNEQFFGPGTRLTVL.

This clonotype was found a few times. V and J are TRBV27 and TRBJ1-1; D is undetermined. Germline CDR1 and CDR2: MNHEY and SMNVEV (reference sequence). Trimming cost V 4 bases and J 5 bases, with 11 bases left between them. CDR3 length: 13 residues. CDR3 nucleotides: TGTGCCAGCAGTTCGTGGAGGGAAACTGAAGCTTTCTTT. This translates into CASSSWRETEAFF.

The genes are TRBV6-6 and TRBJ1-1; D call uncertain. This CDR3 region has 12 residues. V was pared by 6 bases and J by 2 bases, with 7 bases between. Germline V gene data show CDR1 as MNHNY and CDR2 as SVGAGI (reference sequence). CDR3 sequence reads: CASRGLNTEAFF. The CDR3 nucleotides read TGTGCCAGCAGAGGCTTAAACACTGAAGCTTTCTTT.

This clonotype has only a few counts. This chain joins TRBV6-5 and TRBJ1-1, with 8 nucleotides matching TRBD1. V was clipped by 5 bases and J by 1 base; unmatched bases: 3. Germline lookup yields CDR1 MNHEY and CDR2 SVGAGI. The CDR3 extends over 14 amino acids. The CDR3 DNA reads TGTGCCAGCAGTGGACAGGGTAAGAACACTGAAGCTTTCTTT. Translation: CASSGQGKNTEAFF.

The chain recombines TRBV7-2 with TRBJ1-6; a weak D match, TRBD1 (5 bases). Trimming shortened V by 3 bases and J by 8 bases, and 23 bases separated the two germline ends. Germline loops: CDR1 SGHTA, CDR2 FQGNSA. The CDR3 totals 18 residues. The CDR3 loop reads CASSLQYRDLQFYSPLHF. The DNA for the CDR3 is TGTGCCAGCAGCTTGCAATACCGGGACCTCCAATTTTATTCACCCCTCCACTTT.

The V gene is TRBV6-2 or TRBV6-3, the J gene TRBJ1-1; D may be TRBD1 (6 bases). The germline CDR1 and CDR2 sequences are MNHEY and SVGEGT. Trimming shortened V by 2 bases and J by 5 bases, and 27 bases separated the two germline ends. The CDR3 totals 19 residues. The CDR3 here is CASSYTLYNPLQGTTEAFF. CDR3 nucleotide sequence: TGTGCCAGCAGTTACACCCTCTACAACCCTCTTCAGGGGACGACTGAAGCTTTCTTT.

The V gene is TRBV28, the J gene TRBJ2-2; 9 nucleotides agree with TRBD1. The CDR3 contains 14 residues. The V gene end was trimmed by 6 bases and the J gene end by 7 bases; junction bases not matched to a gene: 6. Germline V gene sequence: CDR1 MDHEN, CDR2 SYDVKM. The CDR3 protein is CASSLQGAIGELFF. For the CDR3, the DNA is TGTGCCAGCAGCCTACAGGGGGCCATCGGGGAGCTGTTTTTT.

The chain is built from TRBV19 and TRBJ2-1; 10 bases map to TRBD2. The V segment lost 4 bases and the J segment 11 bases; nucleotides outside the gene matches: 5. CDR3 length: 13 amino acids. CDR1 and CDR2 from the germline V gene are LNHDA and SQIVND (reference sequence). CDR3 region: CASSTGTSDQQFF. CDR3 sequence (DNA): TGTGCCAGTAGTACCGGGACTAGCGACCAGCAGTTCTTC. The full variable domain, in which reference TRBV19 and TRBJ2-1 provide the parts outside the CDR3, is DGGITQSPKYLFRKEGQNVTLSCEQNLNHDAMYWYRQDPGQGLRLIYYSQIVNDFQKGDIAEGYSVSREKKESFPLTVTSAQKNPTAFYLCASSTGTSDQQFFGPGTRLTVL.

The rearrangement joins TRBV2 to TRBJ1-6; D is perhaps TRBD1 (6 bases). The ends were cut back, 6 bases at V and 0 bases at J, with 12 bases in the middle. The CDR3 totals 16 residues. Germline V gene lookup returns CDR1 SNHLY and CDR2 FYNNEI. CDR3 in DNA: TGTGCCAGCAGCAAGGACAGCCTCTCCTATAATTCACCCCTCCACTTT. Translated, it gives CASSKDSLSYNSPLHF.

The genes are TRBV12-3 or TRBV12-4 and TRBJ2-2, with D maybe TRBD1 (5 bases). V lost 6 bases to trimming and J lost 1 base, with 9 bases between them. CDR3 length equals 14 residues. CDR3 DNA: TGTGCCAGCAGCGGACACATGAACACCGGGGAGCTGTTTTTT. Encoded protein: CASSGHMNTGELFF.

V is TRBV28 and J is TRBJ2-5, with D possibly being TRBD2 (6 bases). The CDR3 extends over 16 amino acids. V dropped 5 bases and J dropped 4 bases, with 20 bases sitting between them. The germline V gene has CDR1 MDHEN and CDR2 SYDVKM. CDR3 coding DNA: TGTGCCAGCAGTCCTTACCGGGAGAAAGCGGGAGAGACCCAGTACTTC. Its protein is CASSPYREKAGETQYF.

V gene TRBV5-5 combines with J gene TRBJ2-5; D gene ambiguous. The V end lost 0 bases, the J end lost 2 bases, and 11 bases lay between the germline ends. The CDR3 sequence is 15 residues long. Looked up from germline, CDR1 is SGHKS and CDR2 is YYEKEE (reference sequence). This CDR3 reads CASSLGTTEQETQYF. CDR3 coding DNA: TGTGCCAGCAGCTTGGGGACGACGGAACAAGAGACCCAGTACTTC.

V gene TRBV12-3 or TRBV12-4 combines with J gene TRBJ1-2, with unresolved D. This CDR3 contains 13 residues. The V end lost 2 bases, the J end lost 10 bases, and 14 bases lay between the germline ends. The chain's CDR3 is CASSLSAAGVYTF. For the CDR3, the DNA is TGTGCCAGCAGTTTATCTGCGGCGGGCGTCTACACCTTC.

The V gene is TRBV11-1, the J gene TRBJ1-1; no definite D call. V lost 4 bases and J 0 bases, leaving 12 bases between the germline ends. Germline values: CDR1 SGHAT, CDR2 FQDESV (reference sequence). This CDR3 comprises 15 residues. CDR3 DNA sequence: TGTGCCAGCAGCTCCCATATCGGGTTGAACACTGAAGCTTTCTTT. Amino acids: CASSSHIGLNTEAFF.

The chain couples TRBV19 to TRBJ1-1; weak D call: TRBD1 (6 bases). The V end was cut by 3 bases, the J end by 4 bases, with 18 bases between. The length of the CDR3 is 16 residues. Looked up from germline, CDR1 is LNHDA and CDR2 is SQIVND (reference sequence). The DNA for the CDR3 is TGTGCCAGTAGTATGAGGGCGGGGGGGGCGAGCACTGAAGCTTTCTTT. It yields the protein CASSMRAGGASTEAFF.

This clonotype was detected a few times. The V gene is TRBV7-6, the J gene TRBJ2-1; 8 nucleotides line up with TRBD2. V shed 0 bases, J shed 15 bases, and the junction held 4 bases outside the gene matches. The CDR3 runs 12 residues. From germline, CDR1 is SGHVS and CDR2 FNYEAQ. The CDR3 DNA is TGTGCCAGCAGCTTAGCGCGGGGGGATCTGTTCTTC. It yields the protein CASSLARGDLFF.

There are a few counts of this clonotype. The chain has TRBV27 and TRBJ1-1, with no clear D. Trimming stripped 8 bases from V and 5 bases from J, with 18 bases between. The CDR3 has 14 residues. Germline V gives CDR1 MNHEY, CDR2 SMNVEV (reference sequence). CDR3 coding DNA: TGTGCCAGCCGCGTCCCCGGACTGGGGACTGAAGCTTTCTTT. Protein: CASRVPGLGTEAFF.

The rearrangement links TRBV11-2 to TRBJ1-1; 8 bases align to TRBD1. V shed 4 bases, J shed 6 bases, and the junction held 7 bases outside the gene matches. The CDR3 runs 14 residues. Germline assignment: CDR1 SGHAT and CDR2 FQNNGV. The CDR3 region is CASSSLDRDPEAFF. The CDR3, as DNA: TGTGCCAGCAGCTCCTTGGACAGGGATCCTGAAGCTTTCTTT.

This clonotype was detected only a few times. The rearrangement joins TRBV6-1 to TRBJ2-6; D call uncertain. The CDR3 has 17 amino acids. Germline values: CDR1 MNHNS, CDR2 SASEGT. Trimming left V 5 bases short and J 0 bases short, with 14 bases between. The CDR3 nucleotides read TGTGCCAGCAGTTTCGGGTCTCCCCGCTCTGGGGCCAACGTCCTGACTTTC. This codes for CASSFGSPRSGANVLTF.

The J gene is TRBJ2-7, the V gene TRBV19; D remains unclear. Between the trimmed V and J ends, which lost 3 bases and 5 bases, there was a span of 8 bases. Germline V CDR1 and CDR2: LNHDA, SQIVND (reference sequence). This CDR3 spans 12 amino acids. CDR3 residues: CASSMTSNEQYF. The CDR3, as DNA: TGTGCCAGTAGTATGACCAGCAACGAGCAGTACTTC.

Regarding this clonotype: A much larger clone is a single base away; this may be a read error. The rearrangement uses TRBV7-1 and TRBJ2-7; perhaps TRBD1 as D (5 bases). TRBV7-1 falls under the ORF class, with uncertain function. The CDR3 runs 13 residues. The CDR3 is CDSSQPTAYEQYF. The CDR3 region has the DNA TGTGACAGCAGCCAACCGACAGCCTACGAGCAGTACTTC.

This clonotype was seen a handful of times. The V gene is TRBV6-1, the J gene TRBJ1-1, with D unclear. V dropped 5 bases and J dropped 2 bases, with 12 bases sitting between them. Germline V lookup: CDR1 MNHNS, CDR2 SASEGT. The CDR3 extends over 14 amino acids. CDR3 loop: CASSLGRANTEAFF. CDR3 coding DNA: TGTGCCAGCAGTCTCGGACGGGCAAACACTGAAGCTTTCTTT.

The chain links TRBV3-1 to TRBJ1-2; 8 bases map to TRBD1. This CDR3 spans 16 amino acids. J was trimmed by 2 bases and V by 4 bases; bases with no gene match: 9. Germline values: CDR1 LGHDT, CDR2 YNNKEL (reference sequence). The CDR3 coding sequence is TGTGCCAGCAGCCGGAGACAGGGGAATCGGAACTATGGCTACACCTTC. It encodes CASSRRQGNRNYGYTF.

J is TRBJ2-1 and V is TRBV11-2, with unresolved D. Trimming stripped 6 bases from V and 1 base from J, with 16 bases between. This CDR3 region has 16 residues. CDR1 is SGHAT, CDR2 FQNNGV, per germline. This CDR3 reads CASSSSSGPSYNEQFF. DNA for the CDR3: TGTGCCAGCAGTTCCTCCTCTGGACCGTCCTACAATGAGCAGTTCTTC.

CDR3 in amino acids: CASSFPRMGHTEAFF. Written as DNA, the CDR3 is TGTGCCAGCAGTTTCCCCAGAATGGGTCACACTGAAGCTTTCTTT. The chain is built from TRBV28 and TRBJ1-1; D gene ambiguous. The V end was cut by 3 bases, the J end by 3 bases, with 14 bases between. Germline-derived CDR1 and CDR2 are MDHEN and SYDVKM. The length of the CDR3 is 15 residues.

The chain's CDR3 is CASSLGDDEQYF. The CDR3, as DNA: TGTGCCAGCAGCTTGGGAGACGACGAGCAGTACTTC. V gene TRBV5-6 combines with J gene TRBJ2-7; D remains unclear. V was trimmed by 0 bases and J by 5 bases, leaving 6 bases between them. CDR3 length: 12 amino acids. Germline V lookup: CDR1 SGHDT, CDR2 YYEEEE.

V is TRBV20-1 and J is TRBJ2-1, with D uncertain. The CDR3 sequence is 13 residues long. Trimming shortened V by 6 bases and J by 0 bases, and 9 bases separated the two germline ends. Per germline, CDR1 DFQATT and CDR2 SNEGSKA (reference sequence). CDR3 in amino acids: CSAKVYSYNEQFF. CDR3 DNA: TGCAGTGCAAAAGTCTACTCCTACAATGAGCAGTTCTTC.

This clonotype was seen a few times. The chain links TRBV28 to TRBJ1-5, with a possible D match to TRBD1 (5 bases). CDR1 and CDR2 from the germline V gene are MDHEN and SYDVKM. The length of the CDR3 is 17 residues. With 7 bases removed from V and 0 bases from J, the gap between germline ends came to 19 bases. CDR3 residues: CASTDSLRAYSNQPQHF. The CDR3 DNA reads TGTGCCAGCACCGACAGCCTAAGGGCGTATAGCAATCAGCCCCAGCATTTT.